Described below is a single TCR beta chain sequence and its context. Germline V gene lookup returns CDR1 GTSNPN and CDR2 SVGIG (reference sequence). V lost 0 bases, J lost 6 bases, and 4 bases stayed unmatched. The CDR3 consists of 15 residues. This sample stems from a study of technical replicates of blood from a few donors. Libraries were prepared by immunoSEQ multiplex PCR; TCRdb keeps only in-frame clonotypes and omits some of them. The table records 62,000 or so clones, around 84% of them present only once. V and J are TRBV30 and TRBJ2-2, with 10 bases identical to TRBD2. Specimen: PBMCs. This sequence originates from a human donor in good health. Some clones in this sample may be carry-over from other donors' samples. CDR3 bases: TGTGCCTGGAGTGTCTGGCTAGCGGGGGCCGGGGAGCTGTTTTTT. This gives the protein CAWSVWLAGAGELFF. Looking up the rest from reference TRBV30 and TRBJ2-2 gives the full variable domain: SQTIHQWPATLVQPVGSPLSLECTVEGTSNPNLYWYRQAAGRGLQLLFYSVGIGQISSEVPQNLSASRPQDRQFILSSKKLLLSDSGFYLCAWSVWLAGAGELFFGEGSRLTVL.